This TCR beta chain was identified in a study of blood T cell repertoires in COVID-19. Trimming stripped 7 bases from V and 4 bases from J, with 7 bases between. The CDR3 has 11 amino acids. Per the germline V gene, CDR1 is SGHVS and CDR2 is FQNEAQ. Some clones are missing from TCRdb's copy, which holds only in-frame ones; the method was immunoSEQ multiplex PCR. The repertoire has 150,000 to 200,000 clones, 80% of them found once; the top ten carry less than 7%. This TCR came from a man aged 55 to 70 with acute or convalescent COVID-19. V gene TRBV7-8 combines with J gene TRBJ1-2; D is ambiguous. Sequenced sample: peripheral blood. The CDR3 nucleotides are TGTGCCAGCACCACGGGCTATGGCTACACCTTC. Amino acid sequence: CASTTGYGYTF.